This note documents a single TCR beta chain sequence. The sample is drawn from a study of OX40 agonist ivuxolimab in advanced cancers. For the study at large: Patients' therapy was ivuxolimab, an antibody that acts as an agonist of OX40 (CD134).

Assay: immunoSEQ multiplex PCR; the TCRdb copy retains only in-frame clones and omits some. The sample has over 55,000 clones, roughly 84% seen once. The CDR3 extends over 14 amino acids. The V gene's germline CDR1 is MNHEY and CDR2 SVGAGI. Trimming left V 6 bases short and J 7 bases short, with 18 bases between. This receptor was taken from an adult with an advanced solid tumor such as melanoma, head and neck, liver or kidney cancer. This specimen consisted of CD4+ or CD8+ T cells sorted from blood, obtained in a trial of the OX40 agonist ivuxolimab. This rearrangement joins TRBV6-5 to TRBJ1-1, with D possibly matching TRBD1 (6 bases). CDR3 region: CASRTRGLGIEAFF. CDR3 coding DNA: TGTGCCAGCAGGACCCGGGGGCTGGGGATTGAAGCTTTCTTT.